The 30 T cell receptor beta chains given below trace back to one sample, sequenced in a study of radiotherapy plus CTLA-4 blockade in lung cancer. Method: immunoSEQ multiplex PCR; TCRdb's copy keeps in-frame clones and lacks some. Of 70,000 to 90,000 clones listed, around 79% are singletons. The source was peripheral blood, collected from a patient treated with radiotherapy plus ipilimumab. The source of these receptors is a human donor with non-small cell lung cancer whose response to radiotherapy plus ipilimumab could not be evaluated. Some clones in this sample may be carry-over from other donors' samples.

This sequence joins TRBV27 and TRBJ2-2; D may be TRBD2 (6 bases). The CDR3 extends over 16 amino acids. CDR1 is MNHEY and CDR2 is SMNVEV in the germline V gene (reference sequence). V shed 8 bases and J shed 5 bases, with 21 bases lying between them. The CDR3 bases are TGTGCCAGCTCCTCCGGACGCGGGACGGGTACCGGGGAGCTGTTTTTT. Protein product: CASSSGRGTGTGELFF.

CDR3 sequence reads: CASSPPTSSSTDTQYF. DNA for the CDR3: TGTGCCAGCTCACCACCGACTAGCTCTAGCACAGATACGCAGTATTTT. The chain is built from TRBV18 and TRBJ2-3; 7 bases fit TRBD2. Trimming removed 0 bases from V and 0 bases from J; junction bases left unmatched: 3. Germline-derived CDR1 and CDR2 are KGHSH and LQKENI. CDR3 length equals 16 residues.

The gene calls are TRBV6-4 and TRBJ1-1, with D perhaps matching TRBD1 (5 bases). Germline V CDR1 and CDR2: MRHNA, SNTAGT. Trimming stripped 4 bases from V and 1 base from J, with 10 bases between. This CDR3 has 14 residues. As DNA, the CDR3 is TGTGCCAGCAGTGCCCAGGGAGGGAACACTGAAGCTTTCTTT. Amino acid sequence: CASSAQGGNTEAFF.

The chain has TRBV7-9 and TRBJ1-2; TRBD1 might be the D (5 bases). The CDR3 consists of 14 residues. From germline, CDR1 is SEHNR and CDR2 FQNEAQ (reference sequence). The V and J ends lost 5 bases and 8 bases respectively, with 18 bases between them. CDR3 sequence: CASSPPRAGPGYTF. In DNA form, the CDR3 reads TGTGCCAGCAGCCCCCCCCGGGCAGGGCCCGGCTACACCTTC.

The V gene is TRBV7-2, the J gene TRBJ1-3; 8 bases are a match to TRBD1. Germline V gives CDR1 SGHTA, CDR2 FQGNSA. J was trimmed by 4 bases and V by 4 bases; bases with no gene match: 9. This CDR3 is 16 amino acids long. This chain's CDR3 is CASSSLGQGVGNTIYF. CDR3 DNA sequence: TGTGCCAGCAGCTCACTCGGACAGGGAGTCGGAAACACCATATATTTT.

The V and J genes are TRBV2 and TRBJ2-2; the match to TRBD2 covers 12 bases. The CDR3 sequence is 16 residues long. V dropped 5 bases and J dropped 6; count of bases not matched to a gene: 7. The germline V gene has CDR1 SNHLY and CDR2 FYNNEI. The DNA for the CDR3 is TGTGCCAGCAGTACACCTAGCGGGGGGGGATCCGGGGAGCTGTTTTTT. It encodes CASSTPSGGGSGELFF.

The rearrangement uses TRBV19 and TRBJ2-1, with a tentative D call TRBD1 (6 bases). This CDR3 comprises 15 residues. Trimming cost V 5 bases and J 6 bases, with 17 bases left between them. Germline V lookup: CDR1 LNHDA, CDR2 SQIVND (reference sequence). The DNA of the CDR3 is TGTGCCAGTAGTGAGAGCACAGGGACCACCAATGAGCAGTTCTTC. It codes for CASSESTGTTNEQFF.

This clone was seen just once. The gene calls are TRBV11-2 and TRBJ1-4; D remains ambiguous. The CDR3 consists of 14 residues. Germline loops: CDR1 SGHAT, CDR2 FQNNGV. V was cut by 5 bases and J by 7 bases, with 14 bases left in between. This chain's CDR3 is CASSLRRNSEKLFF. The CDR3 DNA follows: TGTGCCAGCAGCCTCCGCAGGAATAGTGAAAAACTGTTTTTT.

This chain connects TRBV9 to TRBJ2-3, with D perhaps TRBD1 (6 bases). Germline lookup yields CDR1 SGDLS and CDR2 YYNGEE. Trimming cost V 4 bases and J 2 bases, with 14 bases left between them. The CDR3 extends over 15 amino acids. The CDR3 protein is CASSTRTAITDTQYF. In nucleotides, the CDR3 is TGTGCCAGCAGCACTCGGACAGCCATCACAGATACGCAGTATTTT.

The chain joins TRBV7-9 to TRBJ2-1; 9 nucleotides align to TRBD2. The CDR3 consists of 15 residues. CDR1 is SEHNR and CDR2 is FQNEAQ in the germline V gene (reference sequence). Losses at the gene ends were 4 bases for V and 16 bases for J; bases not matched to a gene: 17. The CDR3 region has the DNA TGTGCCAGCAGCTGGGTTTTGCCTGCGGGGGGGCCTCAATTCTTC. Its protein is CASSWVLPAGGPQFF.

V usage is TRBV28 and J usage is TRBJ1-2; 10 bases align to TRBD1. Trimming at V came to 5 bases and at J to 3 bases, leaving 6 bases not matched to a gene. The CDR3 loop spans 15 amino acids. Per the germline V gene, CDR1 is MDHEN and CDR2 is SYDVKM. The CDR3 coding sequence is TGTGCCAGCAGTCCCCGGGGACAGGGGTACTATGGCTACACCTTC. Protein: CASSPRGQGYYGYTF.

The CDR3 bases are TGTGCCAGCAGCAAAGACCGGGACAGAGGAAACACCATATATTTT. Protein sequence: CASSKDRDRGNTIYF. The chain recombines TRBV27 with TRBJ1-3; 7 nucleotides line up with TRBD1. V gave up 6 bases and J gave up 4 bases; unmatched junction bases: 9. The CDR3 length is 15 residues. Germline CDR1 reads MNHEY; CDR2 reads SMNVEV (reference sequence).

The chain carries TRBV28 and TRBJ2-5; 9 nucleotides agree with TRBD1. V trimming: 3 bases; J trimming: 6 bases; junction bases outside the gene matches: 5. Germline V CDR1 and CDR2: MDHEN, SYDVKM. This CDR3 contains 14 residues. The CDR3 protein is CASSLGQGGKTQYF. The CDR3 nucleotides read TGTGCCAGCAGTTTGGGACAGGGCGGGAAGACCCAGTACTTC. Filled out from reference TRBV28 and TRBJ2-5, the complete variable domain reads DVKVTQSSRYLVKRTGEKVFLECVQDMDHENMFWYRQDPGLGLRLIYFSYDVKMKEKGDIPEGYSVSREKKERFSLILESASTNQTSMYLCASSLGQGGKTQYFGPGTRLLVL.

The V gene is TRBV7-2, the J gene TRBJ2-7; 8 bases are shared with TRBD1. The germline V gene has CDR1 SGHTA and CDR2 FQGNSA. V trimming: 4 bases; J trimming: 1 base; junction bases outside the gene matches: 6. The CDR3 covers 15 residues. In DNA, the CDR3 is TGTGCCAGCAGCTCGGGACAGGAAACTTCCTACGAGCAGTACTTC. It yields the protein CASSSGQETSYEQYF.

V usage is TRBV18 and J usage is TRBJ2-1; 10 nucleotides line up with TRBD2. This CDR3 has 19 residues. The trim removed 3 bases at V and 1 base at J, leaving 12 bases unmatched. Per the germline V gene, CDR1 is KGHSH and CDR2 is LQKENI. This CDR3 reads CASSPVRVAGGRSYNEQFF. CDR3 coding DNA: TGTGCCAGCTCACCTGTGAGGGTAGCGGGGGGTCGGTCCTACAATGAGCAGTTCTTC. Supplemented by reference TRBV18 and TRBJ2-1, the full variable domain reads NAGVMQNPRHLVRRRGQEARLRCSPMKGHSHVYWYRQLPEEGLKFMVYLQKENIIDESGMPKERFSAEFPKEGPSILRIQQVVRGDSAAYFCASSPVRVAGGRSYNEQFFGPGTRLTVL.

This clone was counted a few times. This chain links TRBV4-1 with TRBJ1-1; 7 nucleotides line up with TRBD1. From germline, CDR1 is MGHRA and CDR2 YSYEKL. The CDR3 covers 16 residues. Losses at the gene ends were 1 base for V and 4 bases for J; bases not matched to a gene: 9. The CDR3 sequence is CASSQGDSGGGTEAFF. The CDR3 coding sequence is TGCGCCAGCAGCCAAGGGGACTCAGGGGGAGGCACTGAAGCTTTCTTT.

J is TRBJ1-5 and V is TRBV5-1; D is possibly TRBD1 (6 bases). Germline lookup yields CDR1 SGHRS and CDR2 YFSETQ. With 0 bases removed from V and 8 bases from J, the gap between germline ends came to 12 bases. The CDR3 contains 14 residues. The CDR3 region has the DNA TGCGCCAGCAGCTTGGTACAGGGCGGAAAGCCCCAGCATTTT. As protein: CASSLVQGGKPQHF.

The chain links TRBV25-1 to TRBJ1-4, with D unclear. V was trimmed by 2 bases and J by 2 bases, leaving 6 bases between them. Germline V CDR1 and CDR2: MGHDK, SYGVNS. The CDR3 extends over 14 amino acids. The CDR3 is CASSEQTTNEKLFF. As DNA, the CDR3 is TGTGCCAGCAGTGAACAGACTACTAATGAAAAACTGTTTTTT.

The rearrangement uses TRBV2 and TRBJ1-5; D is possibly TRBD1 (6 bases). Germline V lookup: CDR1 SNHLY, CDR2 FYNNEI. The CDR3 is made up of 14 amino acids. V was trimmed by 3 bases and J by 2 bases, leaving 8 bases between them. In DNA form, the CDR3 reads TGTGCCAGCAGTGACAGGGGTCGCAATCAGCCCCAGCATTTT. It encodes CASSDRGRNQPQHF.

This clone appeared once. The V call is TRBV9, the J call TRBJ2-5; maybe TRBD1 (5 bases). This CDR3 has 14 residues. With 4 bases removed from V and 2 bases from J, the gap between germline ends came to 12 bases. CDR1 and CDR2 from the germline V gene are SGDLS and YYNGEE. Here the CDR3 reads CASSPQVLQETQYF. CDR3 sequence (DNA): TGTGCCAGCAGCCCACAGGTATTACAAGAGACCCAGTACTTC.

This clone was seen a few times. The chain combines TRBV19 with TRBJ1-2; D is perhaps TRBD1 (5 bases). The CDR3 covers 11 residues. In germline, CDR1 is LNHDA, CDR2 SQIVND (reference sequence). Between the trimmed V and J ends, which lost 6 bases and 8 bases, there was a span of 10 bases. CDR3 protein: CASRGGRGYTF. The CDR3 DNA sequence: TGTGCCAGTAGGGGGGGTAGAGGCTACACCTTC.

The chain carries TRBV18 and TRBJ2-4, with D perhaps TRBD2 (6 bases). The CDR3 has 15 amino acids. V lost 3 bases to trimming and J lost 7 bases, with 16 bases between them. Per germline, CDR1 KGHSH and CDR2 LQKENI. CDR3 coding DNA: TGTGCCAGCTCACCGGAAAGGGGAGGTTGGAACATTCAGTACTTC. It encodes CASSPERGGWNIQYF.

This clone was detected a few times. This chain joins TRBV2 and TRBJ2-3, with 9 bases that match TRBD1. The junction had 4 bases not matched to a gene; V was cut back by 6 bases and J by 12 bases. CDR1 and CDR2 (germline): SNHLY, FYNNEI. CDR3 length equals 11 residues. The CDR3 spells CASSRDRAQYF. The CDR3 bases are TGTGCCAGCAGCCGGGACAGGGCCCAGTATTTT.

CDR3 in amino acids: CASSYQGFRWDTEAFF. In DNA, the CDR3 is TGTGCCAGCAGCTACCAGGGGTTTAGGTGGGACACTGAAGCTTTCTTT. The chain recombines TRBV27 with TRBJ1-1; D possibly corresponds to TRBD1 (6 bases). Germline V gives CDR1 MNHEY, CDR2 SMNVEV (reference sequence). V shed 6 bases and J shed 3 bases, with 20 bases lying between them. CDR3 length: 16 amino acids.

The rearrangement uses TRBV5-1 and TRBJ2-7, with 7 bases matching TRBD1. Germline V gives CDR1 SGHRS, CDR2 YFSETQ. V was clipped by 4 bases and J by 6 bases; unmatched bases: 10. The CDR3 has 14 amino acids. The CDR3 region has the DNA TGCGCCAGCAGCCCGGACAGGCCGCAAGGCGAGCAGTACTTC. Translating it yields CASSPDRPQGEQYF.

For the CDR3, the DNA is TGTGCCAGCAGTTTAGAGGGCAAAAACTATGGCTACACCTTC. Its translation is CASSLEGKNYGYTF. The chain links TRBV27 to TRBJ1-2; D is unresolved. The V end lost 2 bases, the J end lost 2 bases, and 9 bases lay between the germline ends. CDR3 length: 14 residues. CDR1 is MNHEY, CDR2 SMNVEV, per germline (reference sequence).

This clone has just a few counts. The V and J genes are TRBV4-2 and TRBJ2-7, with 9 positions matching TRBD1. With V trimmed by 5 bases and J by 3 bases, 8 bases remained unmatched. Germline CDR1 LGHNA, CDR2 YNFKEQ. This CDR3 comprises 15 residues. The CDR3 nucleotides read TGTGCCAGCAGCTTGGCCGGGACAGGGAACTACGAGCAGTACTTC. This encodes CASSLAGTGNYEQYF.

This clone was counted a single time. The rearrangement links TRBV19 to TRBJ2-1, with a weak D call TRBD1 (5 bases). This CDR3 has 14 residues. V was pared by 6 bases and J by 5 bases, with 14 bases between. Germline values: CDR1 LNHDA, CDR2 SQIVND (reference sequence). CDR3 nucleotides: TGTGCCAGTAGGGCTCGGGCAGGGAACAATGAGCAGTTCTTC. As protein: CASRARAGNNEQFF.

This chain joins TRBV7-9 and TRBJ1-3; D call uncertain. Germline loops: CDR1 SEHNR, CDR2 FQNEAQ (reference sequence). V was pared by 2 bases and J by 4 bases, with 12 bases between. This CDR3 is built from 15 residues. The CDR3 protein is CASSLLSARGNTIYF. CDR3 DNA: TGTGCCAGCAGCTTACTATCAGCGAGGGGAAACACCATATATTTT.

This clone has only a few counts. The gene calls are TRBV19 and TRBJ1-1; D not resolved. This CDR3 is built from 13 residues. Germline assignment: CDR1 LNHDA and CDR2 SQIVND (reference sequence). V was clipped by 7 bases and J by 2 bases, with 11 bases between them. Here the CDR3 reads CASNRVGNTEAFF. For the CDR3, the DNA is TGTGCCAGTAACAGAGTAGGAAACACTGAAGCTTTCTTT.